One sample yielded the 10 T cell receptor beta chains listed below, sequenced in a study of blood T cells in healthy people across ages. A sample-barcoded 5' primer and a J-beta primer mix were used in a second PCR of roughly 7 to 11 cycles. MiXCR, run by TCRdb on the 5' RACE reads, gives a single entry per CDR3 protein. The table includes approximately 780,000 distinct CDR3 sequences, about 26% detected once. This sample was also put to use in a study of T cells of mothers and their children.

Material: blood. Receptors were obtained from a boy aged 5-17 years in good health.

The chain joins TRBV6-1 to TRBJ2-5; TRBD1 agrees at 10 bases. Germline CDR1 is MNHNS and CDR2 is SASEGT. This CDR3 region has 12 residues. V shed 11 bases, J shed 3 bases, and the junction held 3 bases outside the gene matches. The CDR3 coding sequence is TGTGCCGGGGGACAGGGGAAAGAGACCCAGTACTTC. Its protein is CAGGQGKETQYF.

The J gene is TRBJ1-2, the V gene TRBV11-3; maybe TRBD1 (5 bases). Trimming stripped 4 bases from V and 8 bases from J, with 14 bases between. CDR1 is SGHNT and CDR2 is YENEEA in the germline V gene. The length of the CDR3 is 13 residues. The CDR3, as DNA: TGTGCCAGCAGCTCCCAGGGAGTGGAAGGCTACACCTTC. As protein: CASSSQGVEGYTF.

A few counts support this clonotype. The chain links TRBV6-5 to TRBJ2-7; 10 bases are a match to TRBD2. The end of the DNA aligns better with TRBJ2-1, so the J call may be wrong. CDR3 length: 18 amino acids. Germline V lookup: CDR1 MNHEY, CDR2 SVGAGI. CDR3 nucleotides: TGTGCCAGCAGTTACTCGACCCTGGAGCGGGGGGGCTTCAATGAGCAGTTCTTC. Translated: CASSYSTLERGGFNEQFF.

The chain is built from TRBV5-5 and TRBJ1-2; the match to TRBD1 covers 11 bases. With V trimmed by 5 bases and J by 8 bases, 14 bases remained unmatched. CDR1 is SGHKS, CDR2 YYEKEE, per germline (reference sequence). The CDR3 length is 16 residues. The CDR3 coding sequence is TGTGCCAGCAGACTCCCCCCGGGACAGGGGGTCTTCGGCTACACCTTC. It is translated as CASRLPPGQGVFGYTF.

V gene TRBV7-9 combines with J gene TRBJ2-5; 10 nucleotides line up with TRBD1. Germline-derived CDR1 and CDR2 are SEHNR and FQNEAQ (reference sequence). J gave up 1 base and V 3 bases, and 2 bases lay outside the gene matches. The length of the CDR3 is 15 residues. The CDR3 spells CASSFRDRGQETQYF. In DNA form, the CDR3 reads TGTGCCAGCAGCTTCCGGGACAGGGGCCAAGAGACCCAGTACTTC.

This clonotype came up a few times. The CDR3 DNA follows: TGCGCCAGCAGCCAAGACCCACACCCCGGGAATGAGCAGTTCTTC. Protein: CASSQDPHPGNEQFF. The rearrangement joins TRBV4-1 to TRBJ2-1; D not resolved. CDR1 is MGHRA, CDR2 YSYEKL, per germline. The CDR3 loop spans 15 amino acids. The V end lost 0 bases, the J end lost 7 bases, and 13 bases lay between the germline ends.

The V call is TRBV7-2, the J call TRBJ2-4; 9 bases are shared with TRBD1. This CDR3 comprises 18 residues. CDR1 and CDR2 from the germline V gene are SGHTA and FQGNSA. Trimming removed 1 base from V and 0 bases from J; junction bases left unmatched: 7. CDR3 amino acids: CASSLGWDRDIAKNIQYF. CDR3 nucleotides: TGTGCCAGCAGCTTAGGGTGGGACAGGGACATAGCCAAAAACATTCAGTACTTC. The entire variable domain, with the rest obtained from reference TRBV7-2 and TRBJ2-4, is as follows: GAGVSQSPSNKVTEKGKDVELRCDPISGHTALYWYRQSLGQGLEFLIYFQGNSAPDKSGLPSDRFSAERTGGSVSTLTIQRTQQEDSAVYLCASSLGWDRDIAKNIQYFGAGTRLSVL.

V is TRBV14 and J is TRBJ2-5; D gene uncertain. V lost 1 base to trimming and J lost 11 bases, with 14 bases between them. Germline V gene lookup returns CDR1 SGHDN and CDR2 FVKESK. This CDR3 is built from 13 residues. The CDR3 region has the DNA TGTGCCAGCAGCCAAGCCCGGGCCTTTCCTCAGTACTTC. This encodes CASSQARAFPQYF.

This clonotype was counted only a few times. The chain carries TRBV20-1 and TRBJ1-4; the D is unclear. The CDR3 is 13 amino acids. CDR1 is DFQATT, CDR2 SNEGSKA, per germline (reference sequence). V was clipped by 2 bases and J by 3 bases, with 7 bases between them. Here the CDR3 DNA reads TGCAGTGCTAGACAGTCCCCTAATGAAAAACTGTTTTTT. It yields the protein CSARQSPNEKLFF.

This chain links TRBV27 with TRBJ1-6; D is ambiguous. The germline V gene has CDR1 MNHEY and CDR2 SMNVEV (reference sequence). This CDR3 contains 14 residues. V was trimmed by 3 bases and J by 6 bases, leaving 9 bases between them. The CDR3 is CASSFAGFNSPLHF. CDR3 bases: TGTGCCAGCAGTTTTGCCGGGTTTAATTCACCCCTCCACTTT.